One sample yielded the 28 T cell receptor beta chains listed below, sequenced in a study of tumor-infiltrating lymphocytes in primary liver carcinoma. Extraction of RNA together with DNA used 20-30 mg of unsorted bulk tissue. The authors made TCR beta cDNA from roughly 480 ng total RNA with a constant-region primer. The TCR beta library was amplified through three nested multiplex PCR rounds in a modified ARM-PCR procedure. Rounds one and two of PCR, each of about 10 cycles, were primed with TRBV1-TRBV30 forward primers and a C-beta reverse primer. TCRdb re-called the multiplex PCR reads through MiXCR, storing one row per CDR3 protein. The sample lists 85,000 to 100,000 distinct CDR3 sequences, roughly 70% occurring once. Source material: tumor-adjacent normal liver tissue. These receptors all come from a man aged 35 to 55 with primary liver carcinoma and hepatitis B virus infection.

About this clonotype: A much bigger clone sits one base away, suggesting this may be a read error. The chain links TRBV7-8 to TRBJ1-2, with D possibly TRBD1 on 6 matching bases. CDR3 length equals 12 residues. Per germline, CDR1 SGHVS and CDR2 FQNEAQ. Trimming left V 3 bases short and J 7 bases short, with 9 bases between. CDR3 amino acids: CASSLIGGGYTF. The CDR3 bases are TGTGCCAGCAGCTTGATAGGGGGTGGCTACACCTTC.

This chain uses TRBV6-1 with TRBJ2-7, with 9 nucleotides matching TRBD1. The CDR3 contains 14 residues. The germline V gene has CDR1 MNHNS and CDR2 SASEGT. The V and J ends lost 7 bases and 5 bases, in that order; junction bases with no gene match: 9. CDR3 DNA: TGTGCCAGCACTTGGCGGACAGGGGAAGACGAGCAGTACTTC. Its translation is CASTWRTGEDEQYF.

To note about this clonotype: A read error may be the cause here, since a much bigger clone is one base away. The chain joins TRBV12-3 or TRBV12-4 to TRBJ2-1; 8 nucleotides match TRBD2. The CDR3 sequence is 14 residues long. The CDR3 sequence: CACSQREFGNEQFF. CDR3 nucleotide sequence: TGTGCCTGCAGTCAGCGGGAGTTCGGGAATGAGCAGTTCTTC.

Comment on this clonotype: Being one base from a much bigger clone, this may be a read error. The rearrangement uses TRBV10-1 and TRBJ2-3, with D possibly matching TRBD2 (6 bases). The CDR3 is 15 residues long. V dropped 4 bases and J dropped 5 bases, with 16 bases sitting between them. Germline CDR1 and CDR2: WNHNN and SYGVQD (reference sequence). CDR3 region: CASSGAGWPRDTQYF. The CDR3 DNA sequence: TGCGCCAGCAGTGGGGCGGGATGGCCGAGAGATACGCAGTATTTT.

This clonotype appeared a few times. V is TRBV28 and J is TRBJ2-3; TRBD2 matches 8 bases. The CDR3 is made up of 18 amino acids. V dropped 3 bases and J dropped 3; count of bases not matched to a gene: 14. Germline lookup yields CDR1 MDHEN and CDR2 SYDVKM. The CDR3 DNA sequence: TGTGCCAGCAGTTTCCTCAAGGCTAGCGGGTCCCCAACAGATACGCAGTATTTT. Amino acid sequence: CASSFLKASGSPTDTQYF.

A remark on this clonotype: A much more abundant neighbour one base away suggests this may be a read error. This rearrangement joins TRBV5-1 to TRBJ1-1; D possibly corresponds to TRBD1 (5 bases). CDR1 is SGHRS, CDR2 YFSETQ, per germline. This CDR3 is 14 amino acids long. Written as DNA, the CDR3 is TGCTCCAGCAGCTTCTTGACGGGGGACACTGAAGCTTTCTTT. Translation: CSSSFLTGDTEAFF.

About this clonotype: A read error may produce the germline difference seen at one junction end. The genes are TRBV28 and TRBJ2-2; 11 bases agree with TRBD2. Germline V gene lookup returns CDR1 MDHEN and CDR2 SYDVKM. There are 15 residues in the CDR3. The CDR3 region has the DNA TGTGCCAGCTGTAAACTAGCGGGAGCCACCCGGGAGCTGTTTTTT. Its protein is CASCKLAGATRELFF.

There are many counts of this clonotype. This chain uses TRBV12-3 or TRBV12-4 with TRBJ2-5; unclear D gene. This CDR3 comprises 14 residues. The V end lost 7 bases, the J end lost 1 base, and 13 bases lay between the germline ends. CDR3 in amino acids: CASTPAQLQETQYF. The CDR3 region has the DNA TGTGCCAGCACCCCGGCACAGCTCCAAGAGACCCAGTACTTC.

There are many counts of this clonotype. The gene calls are TRBV5-1 and TRBJ1-3, with D possibly TRBD1 on 6 matching bases. The germline CDR1 and CDR2 sequences are SGHRS and YFSETQ. The CDR3 is made up of 17 amino acids. V dropped 4 bases and J dropped 2 bases, with 19 bases sitting between them. The CDR3 sequence is CASSLSWGSGAGNTIYF. CDR3 nucleotides: TGCGCCAGCAGCCTCTCATGGGGATCAGGGGCTGGAAACACCATATATTTT. The entire variable domain, with the rest obtained from reference TRBV5-1 and TRBJ1-3, is as follows: KAGVTQTPRYLIKTRGQQVTLSCSPISGHRSVSWYQQTPGQGLQFLFEYFSETQRNKGNFPGRFSGRQFSNSRSEMNVSTLELGDSALYLCASSLSWGSGAGNTIYFGEGSWLTVV.

This clonotype was observed a single time. The CDR3 end shows no conserved phenylalanine or tryptophan, and so a read error is likely. The rearrangement links TRBV6-2 or TRBV6-3 to TRBJ2-1, with D unresolved. This CDR3 has 15 amino acids. Germline lookup yields CDR1 MNHEY and CDR2 SVGEGT. The V end was cut by 9 bases, the J end by 6 bases, with 21 bases between. DNA of the CDR3: TGTGCCAGTTCCTTTGAGCCTCCGAGGTTCAATGAGCAGTTCCTC. This gives the protein CASSFEPPRFNEQFL.

The table lists this clonotype with a few counts. The chain uses TRBV28 and TRBJ2-1; D uncertain. The CDR3 has 13 residues. V gave up 5 bases and J gave up 3 bases, with 8 bases separating them. CDR1 is MDHEN and CDR2 is SYDVKM in the germline V gene. This CDR3 is CASSAINYNEQFF. Here the CDR3 DNA reads TGTGCCAGCAGTGCGATCAACTACAATGAGCAGTTCTTC.

In regard to this clonotype: This may come from a read error, since a much larger clone is one base off. The chain has TRBV13 and TRBJ1-2; D is undetermined. CDR1 and CDR2 (germline): PRHDT, FYEKMQ (reference sequence). The CDR3 sequence is 12 residues long. The CDR3 region is CASGLSWTGYTF. For the CDR3, the DNA is TGTGCCAGCGGCTTGAGTTGGACGGGCTACACCTTC.

Comment on this clonotype: A read error may be the cause here, since a much bigger clone is one base away. The V call is TRBV6-5, the J call TRBJ1-1; no reliable D call. Germline V gives CDR1 MNHEY, CDR2 SVGAGI. The CDR3 runs to 15 residues. CDR3: CATSPKAGWGTEAFF. CDR3 in DNA: TGTGCCACCAGTCCGAAAGCCGGATGGGGCACTGAAGCTTTCTTT.

This clonotype was seen more than once but under ten times. The chain links TRBV28 to TRBJ2-7; 9 nucleotides line up with TRBD1. CDR3 length equals 12 residues. The junction had 7 bases not matched to a gene; V was cut back by 10 bases and J by 6 bases. Germline CDR1 is MDHEN and CDR2 is SYDVKM. This CDR3 reads CATSQTGGEQYF. DNA of the CDR3: TGTGCCACCTCTCAGACAGGGGGCGAGCAGTACTTC.

With respect to this clonotype: With a much larger clone just one base away, this may be a read error. This rearrangement joins TRBV12-3 or TRBV12-4 to TRBJ2-7; tentatively, D is TRBD1 or TRBD2 (5 bases each). The ends were cut back, 2 bases at V and 5 bases at J, with 13 bases in the middle. The CDR3 runs to 14 residues. This CDR3 is CASSLLAGGDEQYF. In DNA, the CDR3 is TGTGCCAGCAGTTTATTGGCTGGGGGTGACGAGCAGTACTTC.

A note on this clonotype: Compared with germline, one end of the junction differs, possibly owing to a read error. The chain has TRBV12-3 or TRBV12-4 and TRBJ1-1, with 7 bases matching TRBD1. The CDR3 consists of 13 residues. The CDR3 is CASSDRVEAETFF. The DNA for the CDR3 is TGTGCCAGCAGTGACAGGGTAGAGGCTGAAACTTTCTTT.

With regard to this clonotype: A single base separates this from a much larger clone, so it may be a read error. The rearrangement uses TRBV6-5 and TRBJ1-6; weak D call: TRBD1 (5 bases). CDR3 length: 15 amino acids. Germline V CDR1 and CDR2: MNHEY, SVGAGI. The CDR3 DNA reads as TGTGCCAGCCAGGGTGGGGTAATAGATAATTCACCCCTCCAGTTT. Translated: CASQGGVIDNSPLQF.

CDR3 in DNA: TGTGCCAGCAGCCCAACTAGCGCCACCCCCTACGAGCAGTACTTC. It translates to CASSPTSATPYEQYF. The V gene is TRBV12-3 or TRBV12-4, the J gene TRBJ2-7; 7 bases are a match to TRBD2. After removal of 6 bases from V and 2 bases from J, the junction contained 10 bases not matched to a gene. This CDR3 spans 15 amino acids.

Of note for this clonotype: The final CDR3 position lacks the conserved phenylalanine or tryptophan, pointing to a likely read error. This chain links TRBV29-1 with TRBJ2-7; perhaps TRBD1 as D (5 bases). The germline V gene has CDR1 SQVTM and CDR2 ANQGSEA. The CDR3 contains 11 residues. Trimming shortened V by 5 bases and J by 4 bases, and 9 bases separated the two germline ends. CDR3 protein: CSVIKGYEQYL. As DNA, the CDR3 is TGCAGCGTTATAAAGGGGTACGAGCAGTACCTC.

On this clonotype: At one of its ends the junction is not consistent with the germline gene, which may arise from a read error. The J gene is TRBJ2-5, the V gene TRBV4-1, with 8 bases lining up with TRBD2. This CDR3 has 16 residues. Germline assignment: CDR1 MGHRA and CDR2 YSYEKL. The CDR3 region is CASSQGTSGRRETQHF. The CDR3 DNA reads TGCGCCAGCAGCCAAGGGACAAGCGGGAGAAGAGAGACCCAGCACTTC.

A word on this clonotype: This CDR3 is missing its conserved last phenylalanine or tryptophan, likely due to a read error. The chain combines TRBV11-2 with TRBJ2-4; D remains unclear. There are 16 residues in the CDR3. Germline loops: CDR1 SGHAT, CDR2 FQNNGV. In DNA form, the CDR3 reads TGTACCAGCAGCCGCCGCCTTGAACGGGCCAAAAACATTCAGTACCTC. Its translation: CTSSRRLERAKNIQYL.

As concerns this clonotype: This clone may be a read error of a much larger clone one base away. The rearrangement links TRBV29-1 to TRBJ2-3, with D possibly called TRBD1 or TRBD2 (5 bases each). This CDR3 is built from 13 residues. Germline CDR1 reads SQVTM; CDR2 reads ANQGSEA. Trimming stripped 7 bases from V and 6 bases from J, with 17 bases between. The CDR3 sequence is CSAPRGQGDTQYF. The CDR3 DNA follows: TGCAGCGCTCCTCGGGGCCAAGGGGATACGCAGTATTTT.

About this clonotype itself: An end of the junction does not agree with germline; a read error may underlie this. The chain combines TRBV11-2 with TRBJ1-2; D gene ambiguous. The CDR3 has 16 residues. Germline V gene sequence: CDR1 SGHAT, CDR2 FQNNGV. CDR3 residues: CASNLGGAGTLYGYTF. The CDR3 DNA reads as TGTGCCAGCAACTTAGGTGGTGCAGGTACCCTCTATGGATACACCTTC.

V gene TRBV6-5 combines with J gene TRBJ1-1; TRBD1 might be the D (5 bases). The CDR3 spans 14 residues. The germline V gene has CDR1 MNHEY and CDR2 SVGAGI. CDR3 in amino acids: CVSSYGGTNTEAFF. The DNA for the CDR3 is TGTGTCAGTAGTTACGGAGGGACGAACACTGAAGCTTTCTTT.

On this clonotype: A much larger clone differs from this one at a single base, so this may be a read error. V is TRBV27 and J is TRBJ2-1, with 8 bases matching TRBD1. The CDR3 is 14 amino acids. Looked up from germline, CDR1 is MNHEY and CDR2 is SMNVEV (reference sequence). This CDR3 is CASSEGQVDNEQLF. The CDR3 region has the DNA TGTGCCAGCAGTGAGGGACAGGTAGACAATGAGCAGCTCTTC.

Comments on this clonotype: A read error may account for a junction end that differs from germline. The J gene is TRBJ2-5, the V gene TRBV29-1, with 8 bases aligning to TRBD1. This CDR3 is built from 15 residues. Looked up from germline, CDR1 is SQVTM and CDR2 is ANQGSEA. In DNA form, the CDR3 reads TGTAACGTTGAGGACAGGGCCAGTGGTCGGGAGACCCAGTACTTC. Amino acid sequence: CNVEDRASGRETQYF.

This clonotype is judged medium-sized (0.01 to 0.1%). The chain uses TRBV11-2 and TRBJ2-7; TRBD1 aligns across 8 bases. CDR1 and CDR2 (germline): SGHAT, FQNNGV. The CDR3 is 14 amino acids. V shed 2 bases, J shed 2 bases, and the junction held 2 bases outside the gene matches. The CDR3 loop reads CASSLRRGPYEQYF. Here the CDR3 DNA reads TGTGCCAGCAGCTTACGCAGGGGGCCCTACGAGCAGTACTTC.

This clonotype has ten or more counts. The rearrangement uses TRBV29-1 and TRBJ2-3; possibly TRBD2 for D (6 bases). The ends were cut back, 6 bases at V and 5 bases at J, with 15 bases in the middle. The CDR3 totals 13 residues. Germline V CDR1 and CDR2: SQVTM, ANQGSEA. The CDR3 protein is CSVGGDVVDTQYF. The CDR3 DNA sequence: TGCAGCGTCGGAGGGGATGTGGTAGATACGCAGTATTTT.